Following are 8 T cell receptor beta chains from one sample sequenced in a study of identical twins. Via MiXCR, TCRdb re-called the 5' RACE reads, giving one row per CDR3 protein. The table shows about 200,000 distinct CDR3 sequences, with approximately 5.9% occurring only once. The same sample was also used in a study of T cells expressing NK-cell markers.

The sequenced sample was CD8+ T cells sorted from blood. These receptor sequences come from a woman aged 18-29 years in good health.

This clonotype has at least ten counts. The chain combines TRBV10-3 with TRBJ2-2, with unresolved D. Germline CDR1 reads ENHRY; CDR2 reads SYGVKD. This CDR3 region has 15 residues. The V gene lost 7 bases and the J gene lost 2 bases, with 14 bases spanning the gap. The CDR3 is CAITEGDRNTGELFF. Here the CDR3 DNA reads TGTGCCATCACCGAAGGAGACCGAAACACCGGGGAGCTGTTTTTT.

This clonotype occurred many times. CDR3 DNA sequence: TGTGCCAGCAGCGGACCGACCGGGACAGAGAACACTGAAGCTTTCTTT. Translating it yields CASSGPTGTENTEAFF. J is TRBJ1-1 and V is TRBV9, with 7 bases identical to TRBD1. With 3 bases clipped from V and 1 base from J, the junction kept 9 bases outside the gene matches. Germline CDR1 is SGDLS and CDR2 is YYNGEE. This CDR3 contains 16 residues.

This clonotype has at least ten counts. V is TRBV12-3 or TRBV12-4 and J is TRBJ1-2; 12 bases match TRBD1. Trimming at V came to 5 bases and at J to 7 bases, leaving 5 bases not matched to a gene. This CDR3 is built from 14 residues. CDR3 amino acids: CASSPGTGGFGYTF. Here the CDR3 DNA reads TGTGCCAGCAGTCCCGGGACAGGGGGCTTTGGCTACACCTTC.

The table lists this clonotype with many counts. J is TRBJ2-2 and V is TRBV19; D gene ambiguous. Germline V gene sequence: CDR1 LNHDA, CDR2 SQIVND (reference sequence). Trimming left V 6 bases short and J 2 bases short, with 4 bases between. This CDR3 spans 12 amino acids. DNA of the CDR3: TGTGCCAGTAGGGTAAACACCGGGGAGCTGTTTTTT. This codes for CASRVNTGELFF.

This clonotype was seen a handful of times. The rearrangement links TRBV6-5 to TRBJ2-1, with D perhaps being TRBD1 or TRBD2 (6 bases each). Trimming pared 7 bases from V and 12 bases from J, leaving 16 bases between. The length of the CDR3 is 12 residues. Per the germline V gene, CDR1 is MNHEY and CDR2 is SVGAGI. The CDR3 reads CASTPDGGGQFF. In nucleotides, the CDR3 is TGTGCCAGCACCCCGGATGGAGGGGGGCAGTTCTTC.

Turning to this clonotype: Given a much more abundant clone one base away, this may be a read error. The genes are TRBV2 and TRBJ1-2; D perhaps matches TRBD1 (5 bases). This CDR3 has 13 residues. Germline V gives CDR1 SNHLY, CDR2 FYNNEI. V was clipped by 8 bases and J by 7 bases, with 17 bases between them. This CDR3 is CASPNRWLSGYTF. CDR3 in DNA: TGTGCCAGCCCGAACAGGTGGCTTAGTGGCTACACCTTC.

This chain joins TRBV19 and TRBJ1-1, with D perhaps matching TRBD1 (6 bases). The CDR3 contains 18 residues. CDR1 is LNHDA, CDR2 SQIVND, per germline (reference sequence). Trimming pared 3 bases from V and 0 bases from J, leaving 20 bases between. This chain's CDR3 is CASSMTPYRVGLNTEAFF. The CDR3, as DNA: TGTGCCAGTAGTATGACCCCGTACAGGGTTGGCTTGAACACTGAAGCTTTCTTT.

The chain is built from TRBV10-3 and TRBJ2-7, with D perhaps matching TRBD1 (6 bases). Trimming cost V 8 bases and J 2 bases, with 16 bases left between them. The CDR3 sequence is 14 residues long. CDR1 is ENHRY and CDR2 is SYGVKD in the germline V gene. CDR3 region: CAIGGGPFTYEQYF. CDR3 coding DNA: TGTGCCATCGGTGGGGGCCCCTTCACCTACGAGCAGTACTTC.